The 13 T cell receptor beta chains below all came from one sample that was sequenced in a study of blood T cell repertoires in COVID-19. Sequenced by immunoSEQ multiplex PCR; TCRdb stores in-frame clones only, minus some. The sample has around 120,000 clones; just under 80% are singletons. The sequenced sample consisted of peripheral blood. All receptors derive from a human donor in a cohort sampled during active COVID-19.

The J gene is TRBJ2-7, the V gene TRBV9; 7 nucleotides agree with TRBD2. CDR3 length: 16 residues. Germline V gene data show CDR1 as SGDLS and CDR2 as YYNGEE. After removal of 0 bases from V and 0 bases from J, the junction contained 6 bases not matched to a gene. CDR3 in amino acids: CASSVGAGRSSYEQYF. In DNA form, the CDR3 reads TGTGCCAGCAGCGTAGGAGCGGGACGCAGCTCCTACGAGCAGTACTTC.

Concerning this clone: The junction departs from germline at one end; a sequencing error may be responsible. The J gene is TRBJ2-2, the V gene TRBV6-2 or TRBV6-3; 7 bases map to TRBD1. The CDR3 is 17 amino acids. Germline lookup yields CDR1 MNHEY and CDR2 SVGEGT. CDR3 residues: CASGYQGGDANTGELFF. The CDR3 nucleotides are TGTGCCAGCGGTTACCAAGGGGGCGACGCGAACACCGGGGAGCTGTTTTTT.

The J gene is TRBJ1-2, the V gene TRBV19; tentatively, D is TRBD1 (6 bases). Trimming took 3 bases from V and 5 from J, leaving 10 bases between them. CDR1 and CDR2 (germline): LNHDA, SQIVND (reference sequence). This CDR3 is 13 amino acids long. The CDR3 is CASSMGRGYGYTF. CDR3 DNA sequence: TGTGCCAGTAGTATGGGCAGGGGTTATGGCTACACCTTC. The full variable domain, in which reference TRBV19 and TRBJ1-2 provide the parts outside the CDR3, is DGGITQSPKYLFRKEGQNVTLSCEQNLNHDAMYWYRQDPGQGLRLIYYSQIVNDFQKGDIAEGYSVSREKKESFPLTVTSAQKNPTAFYLCASSMGRGYGYTFGSGTRLTVV.

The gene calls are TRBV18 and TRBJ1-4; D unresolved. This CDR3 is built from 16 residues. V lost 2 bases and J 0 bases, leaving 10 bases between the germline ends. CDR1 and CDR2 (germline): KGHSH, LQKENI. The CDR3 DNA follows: TGTGCCAGCTCACCAGCCCTAGTTGCAACTAATGAAAAACTGTTTTTT. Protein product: CASSPALVATNEKLFF.

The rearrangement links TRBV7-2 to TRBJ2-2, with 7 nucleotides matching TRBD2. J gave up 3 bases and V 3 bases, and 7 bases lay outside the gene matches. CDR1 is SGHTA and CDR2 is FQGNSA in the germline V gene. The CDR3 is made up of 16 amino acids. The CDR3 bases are TGTGCCAGCAGCTTTATGGGAGGGCGAGACACCGGGGAGCTGTTTTTT. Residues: CASSFMGGRDTGELFF.

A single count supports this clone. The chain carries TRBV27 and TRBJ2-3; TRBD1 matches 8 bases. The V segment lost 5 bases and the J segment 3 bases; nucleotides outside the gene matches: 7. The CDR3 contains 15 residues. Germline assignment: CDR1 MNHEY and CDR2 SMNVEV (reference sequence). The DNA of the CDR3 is TGTGCCAGCAGTCCTTGGGACAGGCGGACAGATACGCAGTATTTT. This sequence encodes CASSPWDRRTDTQYF.

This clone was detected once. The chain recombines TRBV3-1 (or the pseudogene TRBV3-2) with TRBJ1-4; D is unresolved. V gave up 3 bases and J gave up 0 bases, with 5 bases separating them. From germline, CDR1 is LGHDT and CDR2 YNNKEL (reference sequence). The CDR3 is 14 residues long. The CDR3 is CASSHSATNEKLFF. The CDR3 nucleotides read TGTGCCAGCAGCCATAGTGCAACTAATGAAAAACTGTTTTTT.

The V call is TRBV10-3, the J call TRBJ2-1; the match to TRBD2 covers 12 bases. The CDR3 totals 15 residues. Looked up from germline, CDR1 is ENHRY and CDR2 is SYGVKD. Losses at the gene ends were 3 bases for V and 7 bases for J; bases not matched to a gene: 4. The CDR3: CAISDSSGGANEQFF. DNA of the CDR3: TGTGCCATCAGTGACTCTAGCGGGGGGGCAAATGAGCAGTTCTTC.

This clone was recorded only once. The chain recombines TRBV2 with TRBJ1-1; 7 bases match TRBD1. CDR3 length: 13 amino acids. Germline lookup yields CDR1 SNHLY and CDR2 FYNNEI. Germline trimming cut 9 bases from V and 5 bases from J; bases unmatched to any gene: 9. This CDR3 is CASNRGTRTEAFF. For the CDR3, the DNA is TGTGCCAGTAACAGGGGCACGAGAACTGAAGCTTTCTTT.

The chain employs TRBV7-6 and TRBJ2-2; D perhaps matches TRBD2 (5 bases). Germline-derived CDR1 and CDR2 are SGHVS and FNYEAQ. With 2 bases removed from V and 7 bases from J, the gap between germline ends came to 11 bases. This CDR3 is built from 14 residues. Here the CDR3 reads CASSLTAGLGELFF. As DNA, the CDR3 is TGTGCCAGCAGCTTAACTGCAGGACTCGGGGAGCTGTTTTTT.

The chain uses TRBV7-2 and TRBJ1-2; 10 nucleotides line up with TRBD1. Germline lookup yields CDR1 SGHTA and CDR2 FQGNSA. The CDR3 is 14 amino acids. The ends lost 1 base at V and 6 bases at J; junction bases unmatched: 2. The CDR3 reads CASSLGQGAHGYTF. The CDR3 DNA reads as TGTGCCAGCAGCTTAGGACAGGGGGCTCATGGCTACACCTTC.

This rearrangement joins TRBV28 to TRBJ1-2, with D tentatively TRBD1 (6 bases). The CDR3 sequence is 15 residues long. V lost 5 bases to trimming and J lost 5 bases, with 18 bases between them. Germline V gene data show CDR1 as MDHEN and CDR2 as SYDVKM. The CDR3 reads CASSGAGGLGYGYTF. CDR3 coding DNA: TGTGCCAGCAGTGGGGCCGGGGGGCTAGGGTATGGCTACACCTTC.

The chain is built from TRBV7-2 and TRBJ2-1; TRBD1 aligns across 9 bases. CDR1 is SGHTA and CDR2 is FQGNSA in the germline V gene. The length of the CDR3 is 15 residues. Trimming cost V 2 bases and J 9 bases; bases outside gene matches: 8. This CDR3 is CASSLMNRGQGEQFF. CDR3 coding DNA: TGTGCCAGCAGCTTAATGAACAGGGGGCAGGGTGAGCAGTTCTTC.